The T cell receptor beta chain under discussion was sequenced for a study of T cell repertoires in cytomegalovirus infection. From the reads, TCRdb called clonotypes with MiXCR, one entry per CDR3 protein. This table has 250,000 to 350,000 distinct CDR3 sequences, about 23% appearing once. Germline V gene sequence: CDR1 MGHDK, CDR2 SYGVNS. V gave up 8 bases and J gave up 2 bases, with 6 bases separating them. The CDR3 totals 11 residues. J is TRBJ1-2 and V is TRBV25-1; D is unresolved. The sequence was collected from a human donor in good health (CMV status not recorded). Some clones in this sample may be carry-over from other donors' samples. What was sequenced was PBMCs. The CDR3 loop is CASEENYGYTF. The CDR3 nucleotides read TGTGCCAGCGAGGAGAACTATGGCTACACCTTC.